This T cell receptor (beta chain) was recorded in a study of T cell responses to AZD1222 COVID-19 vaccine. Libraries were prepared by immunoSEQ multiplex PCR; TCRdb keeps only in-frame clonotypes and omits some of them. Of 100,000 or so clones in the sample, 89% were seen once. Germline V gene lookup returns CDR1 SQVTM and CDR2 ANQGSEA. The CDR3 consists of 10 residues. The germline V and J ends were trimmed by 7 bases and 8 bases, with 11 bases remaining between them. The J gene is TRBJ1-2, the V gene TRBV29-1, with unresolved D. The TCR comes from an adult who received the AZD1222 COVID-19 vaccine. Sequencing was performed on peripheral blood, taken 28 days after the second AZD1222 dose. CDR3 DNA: TGCAGCGCTATTGGGGAGGGCTACACCTTC. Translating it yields CSAIGEGYTF.